The text below deals with one T cell receptor (beta chain). The data were taken from a study of blood T cell repertoires in COVID-19. Clones were sequenced by immunoSEQ multiplex PCR, and TCRdb holds only the in-frame ones, with some missing. The table shows 330,000 or so clones, with about nine tenths occurring only once. Sequencing was done on a sample of PBMCs or T cells enriched from blood (not recorded which). The receptor comes from a woman aged 25 to 39 who had been exposed to COVID-19.

The CDR3 reads CASRLRDLAKNIQYF. As DNA, the CDR3 is TGTGCCAGCAGGCTCAGGGATCTAGCCAAAAACATTCAGTACTTC. The rearrangement links TRBV28 to TRBJ2-4, with a tentative D call TRBD1 (5 bases). The germline V gene has CDR1 MDHEN and CDR2 SYDVKM. This CDR3 is 15 amino acids long. The germline V and J ends were trimmed by 6 bases and 0 bases, with 12 bases remaining between them. Drawing the rest from reference TRBV28 and TRBJ2-4, the complete variable domain is DVKVTQSSRYLVKRTGEKVFLECVQDMDHENMFWYRQDPGLGLRLIYFSYDVKMKEKGDIPEGYSVSREKKERFSLILESASTNQTSMYLCASRLRDLAKNIQYFGAGTRLSVL.